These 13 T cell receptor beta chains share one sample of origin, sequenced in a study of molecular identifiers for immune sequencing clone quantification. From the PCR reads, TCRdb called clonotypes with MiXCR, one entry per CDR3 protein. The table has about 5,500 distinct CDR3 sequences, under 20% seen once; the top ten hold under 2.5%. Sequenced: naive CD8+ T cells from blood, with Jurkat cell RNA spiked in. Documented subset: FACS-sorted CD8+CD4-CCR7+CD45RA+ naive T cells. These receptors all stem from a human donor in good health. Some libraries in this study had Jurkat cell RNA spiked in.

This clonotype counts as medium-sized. The CDR3 DNA is TGTGCCAGCAGTGTTGGGACGATGAGCTACGAGCAGTACTTC. This codes for CASSVGTMSYEQYF. The chain is built from TRBV28 and TRBJ2-7; TRBD1 or TRBD2 may be the D gene (5 bases each). CDR1 and CDR2 (germline): MDHEN, SYDVKM. CDR3 length equals 14 residues. Trimming pared 5 bases from V and 3 bases from J, leaving 14 bases between.

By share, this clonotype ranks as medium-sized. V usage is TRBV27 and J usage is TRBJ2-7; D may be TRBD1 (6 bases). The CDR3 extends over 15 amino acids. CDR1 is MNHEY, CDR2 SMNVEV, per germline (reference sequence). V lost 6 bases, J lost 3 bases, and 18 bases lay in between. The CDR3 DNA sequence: TGTGCCAGCAGCCGGGAACAGGGATCGGACTACGAGCAGTACTTC. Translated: CASSREQGSDYEQYF.

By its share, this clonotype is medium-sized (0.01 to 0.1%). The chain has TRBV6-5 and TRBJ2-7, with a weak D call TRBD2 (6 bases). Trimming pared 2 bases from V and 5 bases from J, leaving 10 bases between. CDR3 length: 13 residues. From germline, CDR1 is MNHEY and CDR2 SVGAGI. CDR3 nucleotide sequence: TGTGCCAGCAGTTACGGGGGGTCGGACGAGCAGTACTTC. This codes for CASSYGGSDEQYF.

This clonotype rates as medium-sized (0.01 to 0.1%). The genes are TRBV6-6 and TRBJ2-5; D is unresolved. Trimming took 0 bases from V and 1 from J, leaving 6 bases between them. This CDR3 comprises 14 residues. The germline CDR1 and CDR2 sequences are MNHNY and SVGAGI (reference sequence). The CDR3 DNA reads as TGTGCCAGCAGTTACTCATACAGCCAAGAGACCCAGTACTTC. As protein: CASSYSYSQETQYF.

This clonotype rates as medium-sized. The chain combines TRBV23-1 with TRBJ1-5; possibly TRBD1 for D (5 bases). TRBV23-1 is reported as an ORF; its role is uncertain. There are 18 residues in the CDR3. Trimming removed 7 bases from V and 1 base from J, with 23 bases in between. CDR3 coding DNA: TGCGCCAGCACTAAGCAGGGTGGTCCGAGAACCAGCAATCAGCCCCAGCATTTT. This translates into CASTKQGGPRTSNQPQHF.

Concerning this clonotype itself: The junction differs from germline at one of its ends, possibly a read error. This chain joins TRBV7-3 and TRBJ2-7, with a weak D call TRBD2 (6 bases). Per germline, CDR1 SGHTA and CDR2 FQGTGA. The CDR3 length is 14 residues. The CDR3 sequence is CASSPPGLGYEQYF. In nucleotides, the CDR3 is TGTGCAAGCAGCCCTCCGGGACTGGGGTATGAACAGTACTTC.

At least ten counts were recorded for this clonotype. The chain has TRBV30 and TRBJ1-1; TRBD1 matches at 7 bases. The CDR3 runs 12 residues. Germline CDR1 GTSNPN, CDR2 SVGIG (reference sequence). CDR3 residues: CTMGQMNTEAFF. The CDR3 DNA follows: TGTACCATGGGACAGATGAACACTGAAGCTTTCTTT.

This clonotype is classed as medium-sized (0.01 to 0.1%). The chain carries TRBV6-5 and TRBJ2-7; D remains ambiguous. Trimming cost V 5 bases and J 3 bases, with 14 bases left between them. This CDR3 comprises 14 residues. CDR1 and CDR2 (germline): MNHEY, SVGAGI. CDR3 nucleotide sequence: TGTGCCAGCAGTCCCCACCCCTACAGCTACGAGCAGTACTTC. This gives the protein CASSPHPYSYEQYF.

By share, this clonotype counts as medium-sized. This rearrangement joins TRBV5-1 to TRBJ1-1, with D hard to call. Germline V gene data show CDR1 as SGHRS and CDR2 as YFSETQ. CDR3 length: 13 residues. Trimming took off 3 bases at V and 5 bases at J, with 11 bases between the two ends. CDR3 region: CASSWRAGTEAFF. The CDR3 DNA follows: TGCGCCAGCAGCTGGAGGGCGGGGACTGAAGCTTTCTTT. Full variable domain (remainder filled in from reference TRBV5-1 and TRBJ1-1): KAGVTQTPRYLIKTRGQQVTLSCSPISGHRSVSWYQQTPGQGLQFLFEYFSETQRNKGNFPGRFSGRQFSNSRSEMNVSTLELGDSALYLCASSWRAGTEAFFGQGTRLTVV.

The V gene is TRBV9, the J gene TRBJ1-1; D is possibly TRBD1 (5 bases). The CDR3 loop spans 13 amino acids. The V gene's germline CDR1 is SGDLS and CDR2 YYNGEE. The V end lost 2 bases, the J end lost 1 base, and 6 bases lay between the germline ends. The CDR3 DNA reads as TGTGCCAGCAGCGTCCAGGGGAACACTGAAGCTTTCTTT. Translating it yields CASSVQGNTEAFF.

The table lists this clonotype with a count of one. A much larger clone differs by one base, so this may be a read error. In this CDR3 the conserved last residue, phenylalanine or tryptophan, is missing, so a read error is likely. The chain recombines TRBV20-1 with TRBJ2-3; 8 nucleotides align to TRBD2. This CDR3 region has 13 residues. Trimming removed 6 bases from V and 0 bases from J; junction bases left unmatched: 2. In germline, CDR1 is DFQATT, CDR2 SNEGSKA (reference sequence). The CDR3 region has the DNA TGCAGTGCCGGGACTAGTAGCACAGATACGCAGTATCTT. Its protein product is CSAGTSSTDTQYL.

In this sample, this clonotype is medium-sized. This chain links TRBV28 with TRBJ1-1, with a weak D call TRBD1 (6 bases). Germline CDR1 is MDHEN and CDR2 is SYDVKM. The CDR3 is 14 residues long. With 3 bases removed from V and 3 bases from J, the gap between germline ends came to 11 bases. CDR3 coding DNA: TGTGCCAGCAGTTTCCGGGGGCCGGACACTGAAGCTTTCTTT. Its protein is CASSFRGPDTEAFF.

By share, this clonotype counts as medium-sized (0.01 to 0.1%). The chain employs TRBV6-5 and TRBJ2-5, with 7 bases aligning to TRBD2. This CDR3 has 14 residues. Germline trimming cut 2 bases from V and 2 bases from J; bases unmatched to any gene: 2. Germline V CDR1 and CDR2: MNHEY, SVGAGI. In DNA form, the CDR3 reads TGTGCCAGCAGTTACGGGACTATACAAGAGACCCAGTACTTC. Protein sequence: CASSYGTIQETQYF.